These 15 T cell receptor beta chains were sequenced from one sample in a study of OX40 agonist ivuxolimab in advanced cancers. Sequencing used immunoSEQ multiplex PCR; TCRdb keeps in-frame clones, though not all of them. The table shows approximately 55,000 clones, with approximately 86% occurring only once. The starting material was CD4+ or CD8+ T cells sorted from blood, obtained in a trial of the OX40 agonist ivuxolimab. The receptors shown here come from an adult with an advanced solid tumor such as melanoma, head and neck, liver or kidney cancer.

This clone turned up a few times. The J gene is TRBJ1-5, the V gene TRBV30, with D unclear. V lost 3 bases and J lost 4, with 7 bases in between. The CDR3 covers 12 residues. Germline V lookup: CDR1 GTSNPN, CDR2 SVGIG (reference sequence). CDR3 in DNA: TGTGCCTGGAGCAGGAGGAATCAGCCCCAGCATTTT. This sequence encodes CAWSRRNQPQHF. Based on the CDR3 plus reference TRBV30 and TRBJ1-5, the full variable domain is SQTIHQWPATLVQPVGSPLSLECTVEGTSNPNLYWYRQAAGRGLQLLFYSVGIGQISSEVPQNLSASRPQDRQFILSSKKLLLSDSGFYLCAWSRRNQPQHFGDGTRLSIL.

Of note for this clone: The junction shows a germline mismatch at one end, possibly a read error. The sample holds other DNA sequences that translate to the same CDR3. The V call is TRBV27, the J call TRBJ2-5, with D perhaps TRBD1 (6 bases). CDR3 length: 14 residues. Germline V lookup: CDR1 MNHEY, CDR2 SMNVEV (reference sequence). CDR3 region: CASSFTGPEETQYF. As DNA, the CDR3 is TGTGCCAGCAGTTTCACAGGGCCGGAAGAGACTCAGTACTTC.

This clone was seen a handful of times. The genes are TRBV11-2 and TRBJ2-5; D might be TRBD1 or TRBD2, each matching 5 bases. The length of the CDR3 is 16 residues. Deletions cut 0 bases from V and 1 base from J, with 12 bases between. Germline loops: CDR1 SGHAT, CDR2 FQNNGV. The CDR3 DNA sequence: TGTGCCAGCAGCTTAGAATGGTGGGGGTCCCAAGAGACCCAGTACTTC. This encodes CASSLEWWGSQETQYF.

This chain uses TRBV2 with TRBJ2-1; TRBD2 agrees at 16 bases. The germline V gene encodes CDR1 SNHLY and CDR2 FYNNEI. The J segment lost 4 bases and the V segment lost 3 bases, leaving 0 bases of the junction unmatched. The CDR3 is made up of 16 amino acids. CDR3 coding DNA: TGTGCCAGCAGTGAGGGACTAGCGGGAGGGTACAATGAGCAGTTCTTC. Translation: CASSEGLAGGYNEQFF.

CDR3: CASKDSGTGAGANVLTF. The CDR3 DNA is TGTGCCAGTAAGGACTCCGGGACAGGGGCTGGGGCCAACGTCCTGACTTTC. V is TRBV19 and J is TRBJ2-6; TRBD1 matches at 10 bases. Germline loops: CDR1 LNHDA, CDR2 SQIVND (reference sequence). The trim removed 7 bases at V and 2 bases at J, leaving 8 bases unmatched. This CDR3 region has 17 residues.

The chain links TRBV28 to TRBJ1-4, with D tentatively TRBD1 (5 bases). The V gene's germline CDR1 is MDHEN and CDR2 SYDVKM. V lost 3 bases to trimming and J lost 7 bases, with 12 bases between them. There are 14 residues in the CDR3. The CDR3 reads CASSFQGWGEKLFF. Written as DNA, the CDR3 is TGTGCCAGCAGTTTCCAGGGTTGGGGTGAAAAACTGTTTTTT.

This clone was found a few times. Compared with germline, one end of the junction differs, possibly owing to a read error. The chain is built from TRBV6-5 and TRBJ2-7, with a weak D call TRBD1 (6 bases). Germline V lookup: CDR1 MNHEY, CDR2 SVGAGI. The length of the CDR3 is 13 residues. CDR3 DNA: TGTGCCAGCAGCCCACCCCTACAGGGTAGCCTGCACTTC. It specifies CASSPPLQGSLHF.

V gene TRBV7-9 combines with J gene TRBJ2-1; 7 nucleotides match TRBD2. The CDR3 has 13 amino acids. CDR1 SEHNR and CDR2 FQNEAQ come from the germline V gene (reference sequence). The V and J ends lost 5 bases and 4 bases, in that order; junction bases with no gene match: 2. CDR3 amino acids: CASSMGLYNEQFF. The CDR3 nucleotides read TGTGCCAGCAGCATGGGACTATACAATGAGCAGTTCTTC.

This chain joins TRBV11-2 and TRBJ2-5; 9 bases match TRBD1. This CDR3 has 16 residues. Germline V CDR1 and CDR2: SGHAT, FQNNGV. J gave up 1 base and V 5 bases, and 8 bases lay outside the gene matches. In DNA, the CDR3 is TGTGCCAGCAGCCTCGGGACAGGGATGGGCCAAGAGACCCAGTACTTC. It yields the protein CASSLGTGMGQETQYF.

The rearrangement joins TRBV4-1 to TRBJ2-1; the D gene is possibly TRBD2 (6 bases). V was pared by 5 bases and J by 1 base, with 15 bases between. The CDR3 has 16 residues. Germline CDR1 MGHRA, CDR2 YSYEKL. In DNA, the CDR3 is TGCGCCAGCAGCTCAAAGGTAGCGGAGTCCTACAATGAGCAGTTCTTC. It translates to CASSSKVAESYNEQFF.

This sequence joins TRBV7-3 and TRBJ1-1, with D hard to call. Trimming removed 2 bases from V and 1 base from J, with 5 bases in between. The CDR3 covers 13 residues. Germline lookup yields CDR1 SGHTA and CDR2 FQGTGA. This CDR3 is CASSLRRNTEAFF. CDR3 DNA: TGTGCCAGCAGCTTACGGCGGAACACTGAAGCTTTCTTT.

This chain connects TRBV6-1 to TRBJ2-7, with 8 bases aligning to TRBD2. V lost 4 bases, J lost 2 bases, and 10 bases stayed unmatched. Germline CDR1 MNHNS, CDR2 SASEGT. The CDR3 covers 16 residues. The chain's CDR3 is CASSVLMTSAAYEQYF. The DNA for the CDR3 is TGTGCCAGCAGTGTTCTCATGACTAGCGCAGCCTACGAGCAGTACTTC.

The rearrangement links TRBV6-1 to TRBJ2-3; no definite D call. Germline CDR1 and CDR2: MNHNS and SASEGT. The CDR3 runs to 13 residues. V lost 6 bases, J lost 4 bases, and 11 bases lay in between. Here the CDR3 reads CASSFLSADTQYF. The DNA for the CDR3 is TGTGCCAGCAGCTTTCTGTCTGCAGATACGCAGTATTTT.

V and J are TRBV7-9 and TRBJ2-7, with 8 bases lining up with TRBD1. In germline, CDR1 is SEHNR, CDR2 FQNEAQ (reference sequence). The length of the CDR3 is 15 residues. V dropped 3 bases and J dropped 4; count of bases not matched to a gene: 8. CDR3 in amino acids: CASSFRQGAIYEQYF. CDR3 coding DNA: TGTGCCAGCAGCTTTAGGCAGGGGGCTATATACGAGCAGTACTTC. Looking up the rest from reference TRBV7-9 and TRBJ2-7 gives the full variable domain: DTGVSQNPRHKITKRGQNVTFRCDPISEHNRLYWYRQTLGQGPEFLTYFQNEAQLEKSRLLSDRFSAERPKGSFSTLEIQRTEQGDSAMYLCASSFRQGAIYEQYFGPGTRLTVT.

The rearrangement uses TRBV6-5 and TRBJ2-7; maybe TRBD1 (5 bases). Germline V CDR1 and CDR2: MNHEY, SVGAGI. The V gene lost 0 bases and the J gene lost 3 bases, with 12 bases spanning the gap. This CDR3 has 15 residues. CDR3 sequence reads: CASSYSARVGYEQYF. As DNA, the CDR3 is TGTGCCAGCAGTTACTCGGCCAGGGTCGGCTACGAGCAGTACTTC.